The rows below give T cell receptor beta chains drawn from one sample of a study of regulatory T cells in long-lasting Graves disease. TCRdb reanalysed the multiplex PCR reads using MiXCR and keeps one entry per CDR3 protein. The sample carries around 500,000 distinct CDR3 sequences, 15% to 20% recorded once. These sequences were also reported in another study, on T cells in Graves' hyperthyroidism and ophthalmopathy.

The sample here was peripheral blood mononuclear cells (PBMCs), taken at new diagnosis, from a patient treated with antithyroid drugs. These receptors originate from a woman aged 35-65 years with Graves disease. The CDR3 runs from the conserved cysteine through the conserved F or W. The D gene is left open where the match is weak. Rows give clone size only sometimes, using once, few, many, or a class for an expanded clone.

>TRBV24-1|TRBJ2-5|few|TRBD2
TGTGCCACCAGTGATTCAAGCGGGGGTCAAGAGACCCAGTACTTC
CATSDSSGGQETQYF
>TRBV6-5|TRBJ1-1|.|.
TGTGCCAGCAGTTACGTAGGAGGGGGAGGAACTGAAGCTTTCTTT
CASSYVGGGGTEAFF
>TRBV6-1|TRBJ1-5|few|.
TGTGCCAGCAGTGAAGAGATTGAGGGGGATCAGCCCCAGCATTTT
CASSEEIEGDQPQHF
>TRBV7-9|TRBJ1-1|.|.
TGTGCCAGCAGCTTACCTAACCGGCCTGATGAAGCTTTCTTT
CASSLPNRPDEAFF
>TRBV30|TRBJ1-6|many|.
TGTGCCTGGGCTACAGGGAGCTCCTATAATTCACCCCTCCACTTT
CAWATGSSYNSPLHF
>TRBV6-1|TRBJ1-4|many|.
TGTGCCAGCAGCCTTAGGGAGGCTGCAACTAATGAAAAACTGTTTTTT
CASSLREAATNEKLFF
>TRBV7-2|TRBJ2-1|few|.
TGTGCCAGCAGCAGTAGCTATTTCCCTGAGCAGTTCTTC
CASSSSYFPEQFF
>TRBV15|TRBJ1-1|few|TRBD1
TGTGCCACCAGCCCCCGGGGACAGGGGGCCACTGAAGCTTTCTTT
CATSPRGQGATEAFF
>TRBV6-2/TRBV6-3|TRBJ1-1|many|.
TGTGCCAGCAGCCGCAGGACGTGGAACACTGAAGCTTTCTTT
CASSRRTWNTEAFF
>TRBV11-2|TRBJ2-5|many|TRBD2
TGTGCCAGCAGCGAGTCTTTCGATAAGCGGGGGGAGGAGACCCAGTACTTC
CASSESFDKRGEETQYF
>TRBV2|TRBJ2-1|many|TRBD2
TGTGCCAGCACTCTACTAACTAGCGGCTACAATGAGCAGTTCTTC
CASTLLTSGYNEQFF
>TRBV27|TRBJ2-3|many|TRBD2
TGTGCCAGCAGTTTTCGGGGAGGGGCAGATACGCAGTATTTT
CASSFRGGADTQYF
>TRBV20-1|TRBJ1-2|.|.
TGCAGTGCTAGACAAACAGGGAACTATGGCTACACCTTC
CSARQTGNYGYTF
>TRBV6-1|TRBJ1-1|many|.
TGTGCCAGCAGTCCGGCGCGGGACTCGAACACTGAAGCTTTCTTT
CASSPARDSNTEAFF
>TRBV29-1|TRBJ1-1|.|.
TGCAGCGTTGTGGGTGGGTATGCCACTGAAGCTTTCTTT
CSVVGGYATEAFF
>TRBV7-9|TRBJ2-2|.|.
TGTGCCAGCAGCCTCCCGGATTGGGCCGGCGGGGAGCTGTTTTTT
CASSLPDWAGGELFF
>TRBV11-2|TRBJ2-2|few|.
TGTGCCAGCAGCTTAGATTTCGTTGGCGGGGAGCTGTTTTTT
CASSLDFVGGELFF
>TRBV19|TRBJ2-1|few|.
TGTGCCAGTAGTATAGGAGGTGAGCAGTTCTTC
CASSIGGEQFF
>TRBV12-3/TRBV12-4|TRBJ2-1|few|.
TGTGCCAGCAGCCAAGAGGGGGGTTATGAGCAGTTCTTC
CASSQEGGYEQFF
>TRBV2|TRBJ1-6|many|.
TGTGCCAGCAGCGCTCGATTGGGGGTCCATAATTCACCCCTCCACTTT
CASSARLGVHNSPLHF
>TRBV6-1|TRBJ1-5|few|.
TGTGCCAGCAACTCGCGGGTGTCTAGCAATCAGCCCCAGCATTTT
CASNSRVSSNQPQHF
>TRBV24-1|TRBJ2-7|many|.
TGTGCCGCCAGTGGGGGGGCACAGGGACTTCCCTACGAGCAGTACTTC
CAASGGAQGLPYEQYF
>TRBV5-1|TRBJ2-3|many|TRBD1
TGCGCCAACAAGGCGGGGACAGGGATTTCAGATACGCAGTATTTT
CANKAGTGISDTQYF
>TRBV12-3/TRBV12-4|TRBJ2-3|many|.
TGTGCCAGCAGTTTCAGGAGCACAGATACGCAGTATTTT
CASSFRSTDTQYF
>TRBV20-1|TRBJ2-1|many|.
TGCAGTGCCGCTGCTCGCCCAGTTACGAATGAGCAGTTCTTC
CSAAARPVTNEQFF
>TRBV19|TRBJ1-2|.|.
TGTGCCAGTAGTCGGGTCGGGGGAGGCTATGGCTACACCTTC
CASSRVGGGYGYTF
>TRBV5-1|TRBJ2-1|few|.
TGCGCCAGCAAAGGGGACAACTACAATGAGCAGTTCTTC
CASKGDNYNEQFF
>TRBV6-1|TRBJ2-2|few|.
TGTGCCAGCTGCGCGCTAGGAGCTTCCGGGGAGCTGTTTTTT
CASCALGASGELFF
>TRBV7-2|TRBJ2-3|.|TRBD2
TGTGCCAGCAGCCCTAAAGGTGATCGGGGGGGCGTAGATACGCAGTATTTT
CASSPKGDRGGVDTQYF
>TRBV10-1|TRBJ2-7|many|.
TGCGCCAGCAGAATGGCCCACGAGCAGTACTTC
CASRMAHEQYF
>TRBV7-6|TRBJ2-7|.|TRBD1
TGTGCCAGCAGCTTAGAGGGGACAGGGTGGGGGGCCTCCTACGAGCAGTACTTC
CASSLEGTGWGASYEQYF
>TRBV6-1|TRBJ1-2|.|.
TGTGCCAGCAGCCTTTACTATAGCTACACCTTC
CASSLYYSYTF
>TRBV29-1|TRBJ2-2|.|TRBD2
TGCAGCGCCTCTACTAGCGGAAACACCGGGGAGCTGTTTTTT
CSASTSGNTGELFF
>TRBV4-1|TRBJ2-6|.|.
TGCGCCAGCAGCCGCGTGGGGGCTTATGGGGCCAACGTCCTGACTTTC
CASSRVGAYGANVLTF
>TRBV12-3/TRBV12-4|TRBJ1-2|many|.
TGTGCCAGCAGTTTACAGGTGTTCTATGGCTACACCTTC
CASSLQVFYGYTF
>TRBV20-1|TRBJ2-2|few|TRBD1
TGCAGTGCTAGAGCCCCCGGACAGGGAGGAACCGGGGAGCTGTTTTTT
CSARAPGQGGTGELFF
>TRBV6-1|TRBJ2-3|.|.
TGTGCCAGCAGTGGGAGTACGAATACGCAGTATTTT
CASSGSTNTQYF
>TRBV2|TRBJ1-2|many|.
TGTGCCAGCAGTGAAGTCCGGAGCGGGAACAATGGCTACACCTTC
CASSEVRSGNNGYTF